The 8 T cell receptor beta chains listed next were all sequenced from one sample in a study of memory CD4+ T cells and cytomegalovirus serostatus. The sort gate was single viable CD3+CD4+CD8-CD45RO+ cells for memory CD4+ T cells. Assay: immunoSEQ multiplex PCR; the TCRdb copy retains only in-frame clones and omits some. Among 48,000 or so clones, over 75% were seen once, and the ten largest hold about 0.8%. Sequences were obtained from memory CD4+ T cells from blood. All receptors come from an adult in good health and CMV-seronegative.

This rearrangement joins TRBV5-1 to TRBJ2-3; 8 bases align to TRBD2. CDR3 length: 13 residues. V lost 4 bases and J lost 3; bases outside the gene matches: 1. Germline V gene data show CDR1 as SGHRS and CDR2 as YFSETQ. The DNA for the CDR3 is TGCGCCAGCAGCGGGACTAGGACAGATACGCAGTATTTT. It is translated as CASSGTRTDTQYF.

This clone has just one count. This rearrangement joins TRBV7-2 to TRBJ2-5; D may be TRBD1 or TRBD2 (6 bases each). Germline CDR1 and CDR2: SGHTA and FQGNSA. The CDR3 has 14 residues. V was shortened by 1 base and J by 7 bases, with 13 bases between the two germline ends. The CDR3 DNA sequence: TGTGCCAGCAGCTTAGGATCCAGGGGAGGGACCCAGTACTTC. This translates into CASSLGSRGGTQYF. Together with reference TRBV7-2 and TRBJ2-5, the CDR3 gives the full variable domain: GAGVSQSPSNKVTEKGKDVELRCDPISGHTALYWYRQSLGQGLEFLIYFQGNSAPDKSGLPSDRFSAERTGGSVSTLTIQRTQQEDSAVYLCASSLGSRGGTQYFGPGTRLLVL.

With regard to this clone: A junction end diverges from the germline sequence, so it may reflect a read error. The chain joins TRBV30 to TRBJ2-3; maybe TRBD2 (5 bases). Germline values: CDR1 GTSNPN, CDR2 SVGIG (reference sequence). The CDR3 totals 14 residues. The CDR3 protein is CVWSGVRGTDTQYF. CDR3 DNA sequence: TGTGTCTGGAGTGGGGTGCGGGGCACAGATACGCAGTATTTT. Full variable domain (missing parts from reference TRBV30 and TRBJ2-3): SQTIHQWPATLVQPVGSPLSLECTVEGTSNPNLYWYRQAAGRGLQLLFYSVGIGQISSEVPQNLSASRPQDRQFILSSKKLLLSDSGFYLCVWSGVRGTDTQYFGPGTRLTVL.

The gene calls are TRBV12-5 and TRBJ2-2; 7 bases map to TRBD1. Trimming took 2 bases from V and 6 from J; bases not matched to a gene: 6. Germline CDR1 LGHNT, CDR2 FRNRAP. The CDR3 has 15 amino acids. Written as DNA, the CDR3 is TGTGCTAGTGGTTTGTCACAACAGGGGTCCGGGGAGCTGTTTTTT. This sequence encodes CASGLSQQGSGELFF. Combining the CDR3 with reference TRBV12-5 and TRBJ2-2 gives the whole variable domain DARVTQTPRHKVTEMGQEVTMRCQPILGHNTVFWYRQTMMQGLELLAYFRNRAPLDDSGMPKDRFSAEMPDATLATLKIQPSEPRDSAVYFCASGLSQQGSGELFFGEGSRLTVL.

The V and J genes are TRBV5-1 and TRBJ2-7, with 10 bases fitting TRBD2. CDR1 and CDR2 (germline): SGHRS, YFSETQ. The CDR3 runs 16 residues. V was pared by 0 bases and J by 0 bases, with 3 bases of the junction left unmatched. The CDR3 reads CASSLEPSGSSYEQYF. In DNA form, the CDR3 reads TGCGCCAGCAGCTTGGAACCTAGCGGGAGCTCCTACGAGCAGTACTTC. Together with reference TRBV5-1 and TRBJ2-7, the CDR3 gives the full variable domain: KAGVTQTPRYLIKTRGQQVTLSCSPISGHRSVSWYQQTPGQGLQFLFEYFSETQRNKGNFPGRFSGRQFSNSRSEMNVSTLELGDSALYLCASSLEPSGSSYEQYFGPGTRLTVT.

The CDR3 coding sequence is TGTGCCAGCATAGGACACGGAGGAAACACCATATATTTT. This translates into CASIGHGGNTIYF. The chain is built from TRBV6-5 and TRBJ1-3; D is perhaps TRBD1 (5 bases). CDR3 length: 13 residues. Germline V gives CDR1 MNHEY, CDR2 SVGAGI. Between the trimmed V and J ends, which lost 7 bases and 4 bases, there was a span of 11 bases.

This clone was observed once. The chain employs TRBV27 and TRBJ2-2; D may be TRBD1 (5 bases). Per germline, CDR1 MNHEY and CDR2 SMNVEV (reference sequence). This CDR3 comprises 15 residues. V lost 3 bases and J lost 2, with 10 bases in between. The CDR3 protein is CASSFGHPNTGELFF. In DNA form, the CDR3 reads TGTGCCAGCAGTTTCGGACATCCCAACACCGGGGAGCTGTTTTTT.

The V gene is TRBV2, the J gene TRBJ1-3; TRBD1 is a possible D gene (5 bases). The length of the CDR3 is 14 residues. Trimming stripped 4 bases from V and 7 bases from J, with 14 bases between. Per germline, CDR1 SNHLY and CDR2 FYNNEI. CDR3 in DNA: TGTGCCAGCAGTGGAGAACGGGGGTTCAACACCATATATTTT. This codes for CASSGERGFNTIYF.